This TCR beta chain comes out of a study of cytomegalovirus exposure and HLA in healthy donors (dated by TCRdb to 2016 to 2017). Looking at the study overall: In an earlier analysis of several hundred of the donors, under 300 Gb of sequence data and 95 million to 130 million unique TCR beta sequences from about 190 million T cells were reported. Donor age, sex, ethnicity and CMV serostatus were compiled together with the repertoire data. All discovery cohort repertoires had been generated on a single sequencing platform. Of the 350 to 400 genotyped donors, approximately 80% fell in the genetic ancestry cluster associated with self-reported Caucasian donors. Using immunosequencing, the study profiled T cell repertoires from about 620 subjects and related those repertoires to cytomegalovirus serostatus. Among about 410 genotyped donors of the cohort, an average of around 250,000 unique TCR beta nucleotide sequences was sequenced per donor, of which about 18% were non-productive. Four to six DR-DQ haplotypes were handled as single units for association and clustering because linkage in the cohort was strong. A later genetic analysis used genome-wide SNP genotypes for about three fifths of the 666 donors, treating that subset as a discovery cohort. Both class I and class II loci were covered by HLA typing, at four-digit resolution. Rather than drawing on any new phenotypic data, the later analysis identified candidate immune exposures from TCR beta sequences and the way those sequences occurred across donors. The study aimed to test whether signatures of past pathogen exposure could be identified by cataloging public T cell receptors. An early release covering roughly 600 HLA-typed donors comprised 250 to 350 gigabases of sequencing data and tens of millions of unique TCR sequences. To decide whether each TCR beta V gene segment behaved as functional or pseudogenic, an earlier analysis of some 540 of the donors relied on high-throughput TCR beta sequencing. To predict cytomegalovirus infection status, the study brought together high-throughput TCR immunosequencing, statistical association of individual TCRs with disease status, and machine learning. Typing coverage varied by locus: roughly 629-640 donors for A, B, C, DRB1 and DQB1; about 520 for DQA1; about 600 for DPA1; under 490 for DPB1. Along with the roughly 670-subject first cohort, a separate validation cohort of roughly 110 different subjects was used. A later analysis re-examined previously published TCR beta repertoires from more than 550 donors and added high-resolution HLA genotyping to investigate patterns of TCR occurrence. General findings and caveats noted by the study authors: According to a later analysis, TCR association rates differed among HLA loci, with DRB1 alleles showing the most associated TCRs and HLA-C alleles showing the fewest. In vitro tests confirmed that three of the cytomegalovirus-associated TCR beta chains recognize cytomegalovirus antigens. HLA typing was unavailable for some donors at each locus, so association tests used only the typed subset. V-gene and J-gene trimming of TCR beta chains was associated with a missense DCLRE1C variant in a later genetic analysis, and the association was replicated in an independent cohort. Linkage disequilibrium might explain the correlated functional status among segregating V segments, but an unknown experimental factor could not be excluded. A total of roughly 160 TCR beta chains were listed by the study as associated with cytomegalovirus. According to a later genetic analysis, donors in an Asian-associated ancestry cluster had fewer N-insertions in productive TCRs than the approximately 650-donor mean. A further reported finding was that TCR beta sequences accurately predicted the HLA-A and HLA-B alleles for most subjects in the first cohort. Several of the top co-occurrence clusters appeared to be linked to parvovirus B19, influenza, CMV and Epstein-Barr virus, according to a later analysis. A group of highly shared sequence variants was considered likely to be a technical artifact of the sequencing pipeline. Sequencing depth was assumed to be roughly uniform across donors in the presence/absence analyses, though that assumption may not hold. Cytomegalovirus status was reported to be diagnosed by the classifier with high specificity and sensitivity in both the original and validation cohorts. A later analysis associated 15,000 or so TCR beta sequences with specific HLA alleles at a false discovery rate of 0.05. Compared with equally common non-associated chains, HLA-associated TCR beta chains in a later analysis were more clonally expanded and had lower generation probabilities. The earlier analysis of 450 to 700 of the donors excluded 15 to 20 rarely observed V segments, including chromosome 9 orphons, because counts were too low. In an earlier analysis of fewer than 700 of the donors, most TCR beta V segments appeared in productive rearrangements about 87% or about 30% of the time, broadly matching IMGT annotations. The only immune exposure information available for the cohort was CMV serostatus. Strong co-occurrence of HLA alleles, especially DR and DQ, made assigning TCR associations to individual alleles difficult. The authors suggested that the approach could potentially be generalized to other disease states and immunological phenotypes. Across donors, most TCR sequences were observed very rarely, whereas some public TCRs were present in many individuals. A later analysis found that most CMV-associated TCR beta chains appeared HLA-restricted, with HLA associations seemingly driven largely by CMV exposure. The cohort was sequenced for TCR beta chains only, and without alpha or paired-chain data the features that could be detected were limited. Because the 87-base-pair reads could not distinguish some IMGT-functional V segments, including TRBV6-2 and TRBV6-3, those segments were excluded.

Reading from cysteine to phenylalanine, the CDR3 counts 16 amino acids. Here the CDR3 DNA is all that survives: 48 bases in frame from base 1. The library was prepared using the immunoSEQ multiplex PCR assay. For the multiplex PCR, a mixture combining 60 forward primers for TCR Vbeta segments and 13 reverse primers for TCR Jbeta segments was used. Amplification of the CDR3 region of rearranged TCR beta genes was performed with a multiplex PCR assay on genomic DNA. Amplified TCR beta libraries were sequenced as 87-base-pair reads on the Illumina HiSeq System. On the study's bioinformatics: In a later analysis, 80 million or so unique TCR beta chains were counted across the roughly 670 repertoires, and roughly 10 million of these chains were shared by at least two donors. Raw reads were error-corrected and collapsed into unique sequences with a nearest-neighbor algorithm that merged closely related sequences to remove PCR and sequencing errors. Alignment of CDR3 sequences to IMGT reference sequences was used to assign V, D and J gene segments. For a sequence to be retained, at least a six-nucleotide match to both a V gene segment and a J gene segment was required. A rearrangement was called productive if the CDR3 had no stop codons and remained in frame with V and J, and every other rearrangement was called non-productive. Following IMGT convention, CDR3 was defined as the stretch from the second conserved V-encoded cysteine up to the conserved J-encoded phenylalanine. In an earlier analysis of around 570 of the donors, sequences lacking an unambiguous match to a single V gene segment were excluded. An earlier analysis of about 590 of the donors classified V segments as functional when productive rearrangements were above 56.7% and as segregating when the standard deviation between donors was above 5%. A statistical classification framework was developed to diagnose cytomegalovirus status using the catalog of TCR beta chain sequences. In a later analysis, V and J genes were assigned by comparing TCR nucleotide sequences against IMGT/GENE-DB human TR gene sequences. Using the TCRdist pipeline, a later analysis assigned CDR3 sequences along with most-parsimonious VDJ recombination scenarios. In a later analysis, every TCR beta chain was defined by the combination of its CDR3 amino acid sequence and its V-gene family, and reads without a unique V-gene family were dropped. A later analysis removed 600 or so highly shared, low-generation-probability nucleotide sequences to deal with suspected cross-contamination and a sequencing artifact. For each public chain, a later analysis derived a clonal expansion index from normalized ranks of inferred template counts within each repertoire. In a later analysis, generation probabilities were computed with a VDJ recombination model fitted to out-of-frame rearrangements, and the resulting probabilities were checked against IGoR. In a later analysis, TCR-TCR, TCR-HLA and TCR-CMV co-occurrence was scored with hypergeometric tests, and a repertoire-size bias correction was applied to TCR pairs. A later analysis estimated false discovery rates by permuting HLA or CMV assignments 20 times. In a later analysis, co-occurring TCRs were grouped using DBSCAN, and TCRdist sequence similarity was added for clustering within HLA-allele-positive subsets. Co-occurrence clustering excluded repertoires with fewer than 30,000 or more than 120,000 public chains, plus five with anomalous nucleotide sharing. TCRdb carries this immuneACCESS record with in-frame sequences only. Its versions omit some clonotypes, under half of them owing to an unresolved V gene in the studies checked, with the rest unexplained. V and J calls and clone size come straight from that table; D and trimming were deduced from the DNA. In this sample the table shows 150,000 to 200,000 clones, roughly 87% of which occur a single time. The top ten hold more than 0.4% of the sample.

The cohort comprised fewer than 750 healthy bone marrow donors. At the time of sampling, every cohort member was nominally healthy, though immune exposures that went unrecorded were likely present. The donor tested CMV seronegative, placing the donor among the 352 seronegative members of the cohort. Every donor gave a peripheral blood sample, and the peripheral blood mononuclear cells from that sample were used for TCR beta sequencing. Genomic DNA extraction from the blood cell samples was performed with the Qiagen DNeasy Blood Extraction Kit. With regard to this clone: It has no known antigen specificity. No base quality values were provided; no much bigger clone lies one nucleotide off.

The TCR was taken from a woman aged 50 to 60 in good health and CMV-seronegative. The chain employs TRBV21-1 and TRBJ1-6; the DNA was not compared with TRBD1, the D call given in the table. TRBV21-1 is listed as a pseudogene. The sequenced material came from PBMCs. The nucleotide sequence reads as follows: TGTGCCAGCAGCAACCCAGGGGCAAGGTTTAATTCACCCCTCCACTTT. Its coded protein is CASSNPGARFNSPLHF.